This T cell receptor (beta chain) originates from a study of cytomegalovirus exposure and HLA in healthy donors. Whereas donors were nominally healthy upon sampling, unrecorded immune exposures were probable. Researchers ran the PCR with 60 Vbeta and 13 Jbeta primers. TCRdb's table, derived via immunoSEQ multiplex PCR, lists solely in-frame clones and lacks some. The table records roughly 100,000 clones, around four fifths of them present only once. Trimming left V 2 bases short and J 4 bases short, with 11 bases between. The CDR3 is 14 residues long. Germline V gene sequence: CDR1 SGHRS, CDR2 YFSETQ.

This sequence originates from a female donor in good health and CMV-seropositive. Sequencing used PBMCs. The chain has TRBV5-1 and TRBJ2-3, with D possibly matching TRBD2 (6 bases). The CDR3 region has the DNA TGCGCCAGCAGCTTATATCCTAGCGCAGATACGCAGTATTTT. It codes for CASSLYPSADTQYF.